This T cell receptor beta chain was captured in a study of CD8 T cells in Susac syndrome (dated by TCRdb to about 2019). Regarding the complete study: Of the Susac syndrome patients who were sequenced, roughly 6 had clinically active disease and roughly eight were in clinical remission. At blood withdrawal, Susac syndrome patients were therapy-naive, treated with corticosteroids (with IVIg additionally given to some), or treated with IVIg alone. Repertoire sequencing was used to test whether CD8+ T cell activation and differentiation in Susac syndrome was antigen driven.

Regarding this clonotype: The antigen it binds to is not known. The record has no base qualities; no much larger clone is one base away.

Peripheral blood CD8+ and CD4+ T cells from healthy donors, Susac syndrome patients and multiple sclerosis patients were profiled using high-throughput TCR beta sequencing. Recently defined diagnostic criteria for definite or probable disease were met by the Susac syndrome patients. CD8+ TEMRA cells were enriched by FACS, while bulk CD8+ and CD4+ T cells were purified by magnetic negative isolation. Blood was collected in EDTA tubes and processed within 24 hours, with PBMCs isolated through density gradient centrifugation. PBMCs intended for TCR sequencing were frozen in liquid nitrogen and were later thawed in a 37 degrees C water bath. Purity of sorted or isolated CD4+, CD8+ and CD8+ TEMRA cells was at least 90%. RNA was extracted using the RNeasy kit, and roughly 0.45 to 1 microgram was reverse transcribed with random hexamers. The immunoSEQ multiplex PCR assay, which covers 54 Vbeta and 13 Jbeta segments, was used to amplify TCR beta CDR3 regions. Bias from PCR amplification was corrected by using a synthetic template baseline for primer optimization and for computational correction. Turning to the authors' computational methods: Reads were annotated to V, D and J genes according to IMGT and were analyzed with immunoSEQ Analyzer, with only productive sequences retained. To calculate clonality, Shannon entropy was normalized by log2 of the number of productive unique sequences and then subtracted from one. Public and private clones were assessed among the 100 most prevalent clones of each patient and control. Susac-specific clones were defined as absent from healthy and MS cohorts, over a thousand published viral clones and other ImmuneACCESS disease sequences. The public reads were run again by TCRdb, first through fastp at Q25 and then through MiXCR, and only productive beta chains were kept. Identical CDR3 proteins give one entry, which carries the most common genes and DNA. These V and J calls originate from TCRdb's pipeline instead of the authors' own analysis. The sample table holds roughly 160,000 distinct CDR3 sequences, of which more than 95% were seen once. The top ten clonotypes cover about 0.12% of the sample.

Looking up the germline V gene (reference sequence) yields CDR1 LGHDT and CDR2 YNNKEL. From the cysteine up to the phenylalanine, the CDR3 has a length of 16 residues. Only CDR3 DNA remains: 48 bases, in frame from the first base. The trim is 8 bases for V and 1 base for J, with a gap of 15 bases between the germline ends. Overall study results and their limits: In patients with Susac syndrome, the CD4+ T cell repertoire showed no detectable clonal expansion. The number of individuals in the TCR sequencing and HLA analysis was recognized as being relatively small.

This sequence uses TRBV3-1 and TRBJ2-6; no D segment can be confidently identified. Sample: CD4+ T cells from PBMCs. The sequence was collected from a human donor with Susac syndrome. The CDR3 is CASSGGRISGANVLTF. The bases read TGTGCCAGCTCGGGCGGTCGTATTTCTGGGGCCAACGTCCTGACTTTC.